The 13 T cell receptor beta chains given below trace back to one sample, sequenced in a study of immune characterization of retroperitoneal liposarcoma. Each CDR3 protein gets one entry after TCRdb re-called the PCR reads with MiXCR. Of approximately 11,000 distinct CDR3 sequences in the sample, over 35% were seen once. The sequencing input was tumor tissue. Receptors originate from a male donor with retroperitoneal liposarcoma.

This clonotype was found a few times. This rearrangement joins TRBV6-1 to TRBJ1-5; possibly TRBD1 for D (6 bases). There are 20 residues in the CDR3. Germline assignment: CDR1 MNHNS and CDR2 SASEGT. Trimming stripped 3 bases from V and 0 bases from J, with 24 bases between. CDR3 in amino acids: CASSEEYRQALLYSNQPQHF. The CDR3 coding sequence is TGTGCCAGCAGTGAGGAGTACCGACAGGCCCTACTTTATAGCAATCAGCCCCAGCATTTT.

The chain couples TRBV11-2 to TRBJ2-5, with 8 bases lining up with TRBD2. The J call may not be correct, given that the DNA end is closer to TRBJ2-1. The germline V gene has CDR1 SGHAT and CDR2 FQNNGV. The CDR3 extends over 15 amino acids. CDR3 amino acids: CASSLLGGRQETQFF. The CDR3 DNA sequence: TGTGCCAGCAGCTTATTGGGCGGGAGGCAGGAGACCCAGTTCTTC.

V and J are TRBV25-1 and TRBJ2-4, with D uncertain. The CDR3 runs 12 residues. Germline V gives CDR1 MGHDK, CDR2 SYGVNS. V gave up 2 bases and J gave up 13 bases, with 12 bases separating them. This chain's CDR3 is CASSEGRLEQYF. CDR3 DNA sequence: TGTGCCAGCAGTGAAGGTCGGCTTGAGCAGTACTTC.

The chain employs TRBV11-1 and TRBJ2-1; 10 bases line up with TRBD1. After removal of 0 bases from V and 10 bases from J, the junction contained 15 bases not matched to a gene. This CDR3 is 18 amino acids long. In germline, CDR1 is SGHAT, CDR2 FQDESV (reference sequence). In nucleotides, the CDR3 is TGTGCCAGCAGCTTAGCGTCTTTACCCGGGACAGGGGATTACGAGCAGTTCTTC. It codes for CASSLASLPGTGDYEQFF.

This clonotype was seen a handful of times. DNA for the CDR3: TGCGCCAGCAGGGGACAGGGGATTAGCACAGATACGCAGTATTTT. This codes for CASRGQGISTDTQYF. The rearrangement links TRBV10-2 to TRBJ2-3; 10 bases align to TRBD1. CDR3 length equals 15 residues. Unmatched junction bases numbered 3, after V lost 6 bases and J lost 0 bases. The germline CDR1 and CDR2 sequences are WSHSY and SAAADI.

The chain is built from TRBV4-1 and TRBJ2-7; D might be TRBD1 or TRBD2, each matching 5 bases. V gave up 4 bases and J gave up 4 bases, with 14 bases separating them. This CDR3 has 14 amino acids. Germline CDR1 is MGHRA and CDR2 is YSYEKL. The CDR3 DNA sequence: TGCGCCAGCAGCCGGCGGTGGGGGAGTTACGAGCAGTACTTC. Its translation: CASSRRWGSYEQYF.

This clonotype was counted only a few times. The chain uses TRBV6-5 and TRBJ2-2; 10 bases line up with TRBD2. Trimming removed 0 bases from V and 6 bases from J; junction bases left unmatched: 7. CDR1 and CDR2 from the germline V gene are MNHEY and SVGAGI. This CDR3 has 17 amino acids. The CDR3 reads CASSYSPSGRGAGELFF. The CDR3 region has the DNA TGTGCCAGCAGTTACTCCCCTAGCGGGAGAGGGGCCGGGGAGCTGTTTTTT.

The chain has TRBV12-3 or TRBV12-4 and TRBJ1-5; D is unclear. V was shortened by 3 bases and J by 6 bases, with 15 bases between the two germline ends. The CDR3 has 15 residues. This CDR3 reads CASSLFGEGSQPQHF. Here the CDR3 DNA reads TGTGCCAGCAGTTTGTTTGGGGAAGGTAGTCAGCCCCAGCATTTT.

The V gene is TRBV6-1, the J gene TRBJ2-1; 7 bases match TRBD2. The end of the DNA is better explained by TRBJ2-7, so the J call may be wrong. Germline V gives CDR1 MNHNS, CDR2 SASEGT. The CDR3 length is 14 residues. DNA for the CDR3: TGTGCCAGCAGTGAAGTGGGGGGGGTCTACGAGCAGTACTTC. Translated: CASSEVGGVYEQYF.

This chain uses TRBV27 with TRBJ1-2; D not resolved. In germline, CDR1 is MNHEY, CDR2 SMNVEV (reference sequence). The CDR3 contains 13 residues. V was shortened by 7 bases and J by 2 bases, with 11 bases between the two germline ends. The CDR3 DNA is TGTGCCAGCACCACTAGTGTGAACTATGGCTACACCTTC. It specifies CASTTSVNYGYTF.

In this sample, this clonotype turned up a few times. The chain recombines TRBV7-8 with TRBJ2-4; 7 bases align to TRBD2. The J call may be wrong; the DNA end is better matched by TRBJ2-7. The CDR3 totals 18 residues. The germline V gene encodes CDR1 SGHVS and CDR2 FQNEAQ. CDR3 loop: CASSLGGGSGVNTYEQYF. CDR3 nucleotides: TGTGCCAGCAGCTTAGGGGGTGGAAGCGGGGTGAACACCTACGAGCAGTACTTC.

A word on this clonotype: This CDR3 is missing its conserved last phenylalanine or tryptophan, likely due to a read error. The limits of the CDR3 on the DNA are not certain, so only TCRdb's listed CDR3 is given. The chain has TRBV6-1 and TRBJ1-5. The CDR3 has 8 amino acids, counting both end residues. Germline values: CDR1 MNHNS, CDR2 SASEGT. The CDR3 protein is CAGAPGLA.

The chain joins TRBV6-1 to TRBJ2-3; D may be TRBD2 (5 bases). Germline V gives CDR1 MNHNS, CDR2 SASEGT. Trimming cost V 7 bases and J 4 bases, with 12 bases left between them. This CDR3 comprises 13 residues. Here the CDR3 reads CASTYQEADTQYF. The CDR3 nucleotides are TGTGCCAGCACCTACCAGGAGGCAGATACGCAGTATTTT.